This TCR beta chain was sequenced for a study of blood T cell repertoires in COVID-19. Study background: The cDNA or gDNA used as material had been derived from T cells, B-cell-depleted T cells, or PBMCs.

Trimming took 4 bases from V and 7 from J; bases not matched to a gene: 4. The length of the CDR3 is 14 residues. The germline CDR1 and CDR2 sequences are MNHEY and SVGEGT. Original handling: The assay estimated nucleated cells by amplifying reference gene primers. The data were produced by immunoSEQ multiplex PCR, yet TCRdb's version contains in-frame clones alone and is incomplete. V and J calls and clone size are as listed in that table; D and trimming were resolved from the DNA. Of around 250,000 clones in the sample, about 80% were seen once. The sample comprised peripheral blood. The chain couples TRBV6-2 or TRBV6-3 to TRBJ1-6, with 7 bases matching TRBD1. The source of this sequence is a man in his fifties or sixties with active or convalescent COVID-19. The CDR3 sequence: CASSSGTDNSPLHF. DNA for the CDR3: TGTGCCAGCAGTTCCGGGACAGACAATTCACCCCTCCACTTT.